The source of this TCR beta chain is a study of T cells in tumors after PD-1 blockade. Study context: Either cemiplimab 350 mg every 2 weeks or pembrolizumab 200 mg every 3 weeks was given. Study observations and caveats: Blood contained roughly 43% of the tumor's TCR clonotypes.

Genomic DNA template from tumor biopsies or peripheral blood, roughly 600 ng to 6,500 ng input. Worth noting for this clone: What it binds is unknown.

CDR1 is SNHLY, CDR2 FYNNEI, per germline. This CDR3 comprises 15 residues. The junction had 14 bases not matched to a gene; V was cut back by 6 bases and J by 8 bases. Assay: immunoSEQ multiplex PCR; the TCRdb copy retains only in-frame clones and omits some. The top ten hold around 38% of the sample, which has 34,000 or so clones, 55% to 80% seen once. The sequencing used PBMCs, collected after anti-PD-1 treatment. The receptor's source is a human donor with basal cell carcinoma. The chain carries TRBV2 and TRBJ2-3; 7 bases map to TRBD1. CDR3 sequence: CASSLTGSHRGTQYF. The CDR3, as DNA: TGTGCCAGCAGCCTGACAGGGTCCCACAGAGGTACGCAGTATTTT.